The rows below give T cell receptor beta chains drawn from one sample of a study of T cell changes during pregnancy in multiple sclerosis. This table comes from immunoSEQ multiplex PCR, and its TCRdb copy is limited to in-frame clones, with some not included. The table records under 65,000 clones, approximately 94% of them present only once. Sequencing used CD8+ T cells from peripheral blood mononuclear cells, obtained after pregnancy. The receptors here all came from a female donor with multiple sclerosis, enrolled in a pregnancy study. The CDR3 runs from the conserved cysteine through the conserved F or W. Each record gives: D gene, V gene, clone size, J gene, CDR3 protein, CDR3 DNA. D genes are given only for firm matches. Size values are once, few and many counts, or a class for expanded clones, and some rows have none.

TRBD2,TRBV11-2,NA,TRBJ2-3,CASSFLLAGELTDTQYF,TGTGCCAGCAGCTTCCTACTAGCGGGAGAACTTACAGATACGCAGTATTTT
NA,TRBV27,few,TRBJ1-1,CASSPGHPSTEAFF,TGTGCCAGCAGTCCCGGACACCCCAGCACTGAAGCTTTCTTT
TRBD2,TRBV9,NA,TRBJ2-7,CASSEAGGREQYF,TGTGCCAGCAGCGAGGCGGGAGGGCGCGAGCAGTACTTC
TRBD2,TRBV7-9,NA,TRBJ2-1,CASSDSLAGGNEQFF,TGTGCCAGCAGCGATAGCTTAGCGGGGGGGAATGAGCAGTTCTTC
TRBD2,TRBV15,NA,TRBJ2-5,CATSRDTGLAARGETQYF,TGTGCCACCAGCAGAGATACGGGGCTAGCGGCCCGGGGGGAGACCCAGTACTTC
TRBD1,TRBV9,NA,TRBJ2-7,CASSSGQGSEQYF,TGTGCCAGCAGCTCCGGACAGGGATCCGAGCAGTACTTC
TRBD2,TRBV27,NA,TRBJ2-3,CASKIAGVGTDTQYF,TGTGCCAGCAAAATAGCGGGAGTGGGCACAGATACGCAGTATTTT
TRBD2,TRBV9,NA,TRBJ2-3,CASSPRTSGDTDTQYF,TGTGCCAGCAGCCCTCGGACTAGCGGGGACACAGATACGCAGTATTTT
NA,TRBV30,few,TRBJ2-1,CAWSWGLGNEQFF,TGTGCCTGGTCGTGGGGGCTCGGCAATGAGCAGTTCTTC
NA,TRBV2,NA,TRBJ1-2,CASTDTFYGYTF,TGTGCCAGTACAGACACCTTCTATGGCTACACCTTC
NA,TRBV21-1,NA,TRBJ2-3,CASSIYRLATVSDTQYF,TGTGCCAGCAGCATTTACCGACTAGCGACCGTCTCAGATACGCAGTATTTT
TRBD2,TRBV15,once,TRBJ2-2,CATSRVRGGTGELFF,TGTGCCACCAGCAGAGTTCGGGGGGGCACCGGGGAGCTGTTTTTT
TRBD1,TRBV6-6,once,TRBJ1-2,CASSHTGTGNAYTF,TGTGCCAGCAGTCACACCGGGACAGGGAACGCCTACACCTTC
NA,TRBV21-1,NA,TRBJ2-7,CASSPRLAGCYYEQYF,TGTGCCAGCAGCCCCCGACTAGCGGGATGTTACTACGAGCAGTACTTC
NA,TRBV6-5,NA,TRBJ2-3,CASRVADTQYF,TGTGCCAGCAGAGTAGCAGATACGCAGTATTTT
TRBD2,TRBV9,NA,TRBJ2-1,CASSPRTSGYNEQFF,TGTGCCAGCAGCCCCCGGACTAGCGGGTACAATGAGCAGTTCTTC
NA,TRBV7-9,NA,TRBJ2-7,CASSPSRQVPYEQYF,TGTGCCAGCAGCCCATCGAGACAGGTTCCCTACGAGCAGTACTTC
NA,TRBV19,NA,TRBJ1-2,CASSILYGYTF,TGTGCCAGTAGTATCCTCTATGGCTACACCTTC
TRBD1,TRBV5-4,NA,TRBJ1-2,CASSLDRGLDRYGYTF,TGTGCCAGCAGCTTGGACAGGGGGCTGGATAGGTATGGCTACACCTTC
NA,TRBV6-1,NA,TRBJ1-3,CASRGISGNTIYF,TGTGCCAGCCGCGGAATCTCTGGAAACACCATATATTTT
TRBD2,TRBV5-4,NA,TRBJ2-5,CASSLLAGGPETQYF,TGTGCCAGCAGCCTGCTAGCGGGAGGGCCAGAGACCCAGTACTTC